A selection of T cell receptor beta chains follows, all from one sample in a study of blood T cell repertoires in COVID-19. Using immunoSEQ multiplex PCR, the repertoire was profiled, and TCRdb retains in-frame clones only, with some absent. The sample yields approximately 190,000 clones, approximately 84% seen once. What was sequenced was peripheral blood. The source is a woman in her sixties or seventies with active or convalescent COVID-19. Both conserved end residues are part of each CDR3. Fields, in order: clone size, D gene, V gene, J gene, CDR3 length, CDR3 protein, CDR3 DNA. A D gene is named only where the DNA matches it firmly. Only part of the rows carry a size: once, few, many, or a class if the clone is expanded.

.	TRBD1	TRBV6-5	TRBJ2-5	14	CASSRTGAQETQYF	TGTGCCAGCAGTCGGACAGGAGCACAAGAGACCCAGTACTTC
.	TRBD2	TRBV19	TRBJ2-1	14	CASREREYPNEQFF	TGTGCCAGTAGGGAGCGGGAGTACCCCAATGAGCAGTTCTTC
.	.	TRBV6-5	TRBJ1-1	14	CASSYGQLNTEAFF	TGTGCCAGCAGTTACGGGCAGCTGAACACTGAAGCTTTCTTT
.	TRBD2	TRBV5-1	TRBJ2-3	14	CASSGGDLTDTQYF	TGCGCCAGCAGCGGGGGGGACCTCACAGATACGCAGTATTTT
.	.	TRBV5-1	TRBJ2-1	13	CASSFAANNEQFF	TGCGCCAGCAGCTTCGCGGCCAACAATGAGCAGTTCTTC
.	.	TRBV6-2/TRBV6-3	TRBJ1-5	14	CASSYLGLNQPQHF	TGTGCCAGCAGTTACTTAGGACTCAATCAGCCCCAGCATTTT
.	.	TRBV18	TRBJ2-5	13	CASSPSIQETQYF	TGTGCCAGCTCACCTAGTATCCAAGAGACCCAGTACTTC
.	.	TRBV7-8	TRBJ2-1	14	CASSLGAPGDEQFF	TGTGCCAGCAGCTTAGGGGCCCCTGGTGATGAGCAGTTCTTC
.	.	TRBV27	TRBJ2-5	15	CASSLSRIAGETQYF	TGTGCCAGCAGTTTATCGCGGATAGCAGGGGAGACCCAGTACTTC
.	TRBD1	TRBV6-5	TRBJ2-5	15	CASSLYRGLIGTQYF	TGTGCCAGCAGTCTATACAGGGGGCTGATTGGGACCCAGTACTTC
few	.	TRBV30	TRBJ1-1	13	CAWSLREGTEAFF	TGTGCCTGGAGTTTGAGGGAGGGCACTGAAGCTTTCTTT
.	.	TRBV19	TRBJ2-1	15	CASSIRGISYNEQFF	TGTGCCAGTAGTATACGTGGCATTTCCTACAATGAGCAGTTCTTC
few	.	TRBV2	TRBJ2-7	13	CASRTAGSYEQYF	TGTGCCAGCAGGACGGCAGGCTCCTACGAGCAGTACTTC
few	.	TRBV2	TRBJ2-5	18	CASSERSLDRGYQETQYF	TGTGCCAGCAGTGAGCGGTCGTTAGACCGAGGTTACCAAGAGACCCAGTACTTC
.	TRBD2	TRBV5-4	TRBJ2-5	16	CASSSGLAGVSETQYF	TGTGCCAGCAGCTCGGGACTAGCGGGAGTGAGTGAGACCCAGTACTTC
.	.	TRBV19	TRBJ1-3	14	CASSTGSSGNTIYF	TGTGCCAGTAGTACAGGGTCCTCTGGAAACACCATATATTTT
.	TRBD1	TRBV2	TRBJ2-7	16	CASSEEQGGSGYEQYF	TGTGCCAGCAGTGAAGAACAGGGGGGATCCGGATACGAGCAGTACTTC
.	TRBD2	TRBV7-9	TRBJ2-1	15	CASSRTSGAPNEQFF	TGTGCCAGCAGCCGAACTAGCGGGGCTCCGAATGAGCAGTTCTTC
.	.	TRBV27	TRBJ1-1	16	CASSSPSPGRNTEAFF	TGTGCCAGCAGTTCCCCCTCCCCGGGTCGGAACACTGAAGCTTTCTTT
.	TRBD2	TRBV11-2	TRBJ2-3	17	CASSPGLAGLSTDTQYF	TGTGCCAGCAGCCCTGGACTAGCGGGATTGAGCACAGATACGCAGTATTTT
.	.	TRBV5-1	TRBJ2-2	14	CASSLAGGTGELFF	TGCGCCAGCAGCTTGGCCGGAGGGACCGGGGAGCTGTTTTTT
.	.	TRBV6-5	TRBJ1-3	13	CASRGLSGNTIYF	TGTGCCAGCAGGGGGCTCTCTGGAAACACCATATATTTT
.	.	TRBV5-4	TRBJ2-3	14	CASSKGQRTDTQYF	TGTGCCAGCAGCAAGGGACAACGCACAGATACGCAGTATTTT
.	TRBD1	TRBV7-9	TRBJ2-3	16	CASSSEWTGSTDTQYF	TGTGCCAGCAGCTCCGAATGGACAGGGAGCACAGATACGCAGTATTTT
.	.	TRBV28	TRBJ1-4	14	CASSTQGYNEKLFF	TGTGCCAGCAGTACTCAGGGTTATAATGAAAAACTGTTTTTT
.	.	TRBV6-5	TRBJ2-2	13	CASSRTKTGELFF	TGTGCCAGCAGCAGGACTAAAACCGGGGAGCTGTTTTTT
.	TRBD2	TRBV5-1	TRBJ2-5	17	CASSVVSGLAGGETQYF	TGCGCCAGCAGCGTAGTGTCGGGACTAGCGGGAGGGGAGACCCAGTACTTC
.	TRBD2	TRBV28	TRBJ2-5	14	CASMGDGRVNIQYF	TGTGCCAGCATGGGGGACGGGAGGGTTAATATCCAGTACTTC
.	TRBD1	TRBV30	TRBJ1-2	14	CAWNRDRGNGGYTF	TGTGCCTGGAACCGGGACAGGGGAAATGGGGGCTACACCTTC
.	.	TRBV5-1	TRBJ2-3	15	CASSLEGRRGDTQYF	TGCGCCAGCAGCTTGGAAGGAAGGCGGGGAGATACGCAGTATTTT
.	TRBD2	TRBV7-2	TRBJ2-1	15	CASSLVRASGSPQFF	TGTGCCAGCAGCTTAGTTCGCGCTAGCGGGAGCCCGCAGTTCTTC
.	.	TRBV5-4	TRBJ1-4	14	CASSFQGTNEKLFF	TGTGCCAGCAGCTTCCAGGGGACTAATGAAAAACTGTTTTTT
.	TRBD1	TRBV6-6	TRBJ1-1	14	CASSGGQTNTEAFF	TGTGCCAGCAGCGGGGGACAGACGAACACTGAAGCTTTCTTT
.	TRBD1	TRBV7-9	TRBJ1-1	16	CASSYSGETGRTEAFF	TGTGCCAGCAGCTATTCGGGTGAGACAGGGCGCACTGAAGCTTTCTTT